This T cell receptor beta chain was identified during a study of blood T cell repertoires in COVID-19. Study summary: Specimens from acute and convalescent COVID-19 originated in the United States, Italy and Spain.

V was cut by 5 bases and J by 3 bases, with 13 bases left in between. Germline CDR1 SNHLY, CDR2 FYNNEI. The CDR3 is 15 residues long. A Seattle source enrolled patients during active infection and followed them longitudinally. In the study's own analysis: The authors estimated nucleated cell counts from reference gene primer amplification. Sequencing was performed with immunoSEQ multiplex PCR; in TCRdb, only in-frame clones are kept and a portion is missing. The V and J calls and clone size come from that table; D and trimming were worked out from the DNA. The sample includes 250,000 to 300,000 clones, about nine tenths of them seen just once.

V and J are TRBV2 and TRBJ2-2; D gene ambiguous. The material sequenced was peripheral blood. The clonotype originates from a woman aged 25 to 39 with COVID-19, enrolled during active disease. In nucleotides, the CDR3 is TGTGCCAGCAGTCGAGAAAACCTGGACACCGGGGAGCTGTTTTTT. Translation gives CASSRENLDTGELFF.